Below are 5 T cell receptor beta chains sequenced from a single sample in a study of blood T cell repertoires in COVID-19. The repertoire was sequenced with immunoSEQ multiplex PCR; TCRdb's copy has only in-frame clones and lacks some. The repertoire holds around 160,000 clones, with 75% to 85% as singletons. Sequencing was done on a sample of peripheral blood. The receptors originated from a man in his fifties or sixties with active or convalescent COVID-19.

V usage is TRBV2 and J usage is TRBJ2-1; no clear D gene. Between the trimmed V and J ends, which lost 7 bases and 5 bases, there was a span of 12 bases. The germline V gene encodes CDR1 SNHLY and CDR2 FYNNEI. The CDR3 spans 13 residues. In nucleotides, the CDR3 is TGTGCCAGCAAGAGGTCTGTGAACAATGAGCAGTTCTTC. This sequence encodes CASKRSVNNEQFF.

This clone has more than one count but fewer than ten. This rearrangement joins TRBV28 to TRBJ1-3; D may be TRBD1 (6 bases). In germline, CDR1 is MDHEN, CDR2 SYDVKM. This CDR3 comprises 15 residues. The ends were cut back, 3 bases at V and 2 bases at J, with 11 bases in the middle. The CDR3 DNA reads as TGTGCCAGCAGTTTTCTGGCAGGGGCTGGAAACACCATATATTTT. Protein product: CASSFLAGAGNTIYF.

CDR3 in amino acids: CASSLAGTSGRATDTQYF. CDR3 nucleotides: TGTGCCAGCAGCTTAGCTGGGACTAGCGGGAGGGCCACAGATACGCAGTATTTT. This sequence joins TRBV7-6 and TRBJ2-3; 16 bases fit TRBD2. This CDR3 contains 18 residues. CDR1 is SGHVS and CDR2 is FNYEAQ in the germline V gene. V was pared by 0 bases and J by 2 bases, with 2 bases of the junction left unmatched.

The genes are TRBV11-3 and TRBJ1-1, with D perhaps TRBD1 (6 bases). CDR1 and CDR2 (germline): SGHNT, YENEEA. The CDR3 runs to 12 residues. The V end was cut by 5 bases, the J end by 6 bases, with 10 bases between. The DNA of the CDR3 is TGTGCCAGCAGCCAGGGGAGGGCTGAAGCTTTCTTT. The encoded protein is CASSQGRAEAFF.

The rearrangement joins TRBV19 to TRBJ2-3; weak D call: TRBD2 (5 bases). Germline V CDR1 and CDR2: LNHDA, SQIVND (reference sequence). With 3 bases removed from V and 5 bases from J, the gap between germline ends came to 15 bases. The CDR3 covers 15 residues. The CDR3 loop reads CASSIYGGHEDTQYF. CDR3 DNA sequence: TGTGCCAGTAGTATTTACGGAGGTCACGAAGATACGCAGTATTTT.